Each of the 16 T cell receptor beta chains below was sequenced from the same sample in a study of molecular identifiers for immune sequencing clone quantification. TCRdb analysed the PCR reads with MiXCR anew, one entry per CDR3 protein. The sample includes 50,000 to 75,000 distinct CDR3 sequences, over 15% of them seen just once. The source material was naive CD8+ T cells from blood, with Jurkat cell RNA spiked in. The subset was: FACS-sorted CD8+CD4-CCR7+CD45RA+ naive T cells. Receptors were obtained from a human donor in good health. Some libraries in this study had Jurkat cell RNA spiked in.

This clonotype was seen only a few times. At one of its ends the junction is not consistent with the germline gene, which may arise from a read error. The rearrangement links TRBV13 to TRBJ1-1; D may be TRBD1 (5 bases). CDR1 is PRHDT and CDR2 is FYEKMQ in the germline V gene (reference sequence). The CDR3 has 12 amino acids. CDR3 nucleotide sequence: TGTGCCAGCAGCTTGGGGCTCACTGGAGCTTTCTTT. This gives the protein CASSLGLTGAFF.

The V call is TRBV27, the J call TRBJ2-3; 7 bases match TRBD1. The ends lost 0 bases at V and 12 bases at J; junction bases unmatched: 6. Germline CDR1 MNHEY, CDR2 SMNVEV (reference sequence). This CDR3 is 13 amino acids long. CDR3 coding DNA: TGTGCCAGCAGTTTATCGAGGGACAGCCCCCAGTATTTT. Translation: CASSLSRDSPQYF.

Ten or more counts support this clonotype. The chain recombines TRBV12-3 or TRBV12-4 with TRBJ2-3; a possible D gene is TRBD1 (5 bases). CDR3 size: 16 residues. The germline V and J ends were trimmed by 2 bases and 4 bases, with 16 bases remaining between them. The CDR3 bases are TGTGCCAGCAGTTTAAGTCTTGGGGTAGGGGCAGATACGCAGTATTTT. Translation: CASSLSLGVGADTQYF.

This clonotype was detected only a few times. The chain combines TRBV19 with TRBJ2-1; D perhaps matches TRBD2 (6 bases). Germline V gene lookup returns CDR1 LNHDA and CDR2 SQIVND (reference sequence). This CDR3 region has 14 residues. V gave up 3 bases and J gave up 5 bases, with 11 bases separating them. In DNA form, the CDR3 reads TGTGCCAGTAGTATCGTATTAGCGGACAATGAGCAGTTCTTC. Translation: CASSIVLADNEQFF.

This clonotype was seen only a few times. This chain links TRBV12-3 or TRBV12-4 with TRBJ2-2; 9 bases fit TRBD2. The length of the CDR3 is 16 residues. The V and J ends lost 3 bases and 7 bases, in that order; junction bases with no gene match: 9. CDR3 region: CASSFHSGSFNGELFF. The DNA for the CDR3 is TGTGCCAGCAGTTTTCATAGCGGGAGTTTCAACGGGGAGCTGTTTTTT.

Of note for this clonotype: This clone may be a read error of a much larger clone one base away. This rearrangement joins TRBV24-1 to TRBJ2-3; D may be TRBD2 (5 bases). This CDR3 is 14 amino acids long. Germline-derived CDR1 and CDR2 are KGHDR and SFDVKD. CDR3 sequence reads: CVTSEPQEPRAQYF. The CDR3 DNA follows: TGTGTCACCAGTGAACCGCAGGAACCGCGGGCGCAGTATTTT.

This clonotype was seen many times. The CDR3 DNA is TGTGCCAGCAGCTTATGGTACGATCAGCCCCAGCATTTT. It codes for CASSLWYDQPQHF. The chain recombines TRBV7-2 with TRBJ1-5, with D unresolved. Trimming pared 2 bases from V and 5 bases from J, leaving 7 bases between. This CDR3 comprises 13 residues. CDR1 is SGHTA and CDR2 is FQGNSA in the germline V gene.

J is TRBJ2-1 and V is TRBV19; D gene uncertain. Trimming removed 2 bases at V and 3 bases at J, with 8 bases between. The germline V gene has CDR1 LNHDA and CDR2 SQIVND (reference sequence). The CDR3 contains 14 residues. CDR3 nucleotides: TGTGCCAGTAGTATACTGGACCACTACAATGAGCAGTTCTTC. It is translated as CASSILDHYNEQFF.

For this clonotype: This may be a read error, as it is one base from a much larger clone. Without the conserved terminal phenylalanine or tryptophan, this CDR3 likely stems from a read error. The chain is built from TRBV7-9 and TRBJ1-1; D gene uncertain. V lost 1 base and J lost 4, with 4 bases in between. Germline lookup yields CDR1 SEHNR and CDR2 FQNEAQ (reference sequence). The CDR3 has 12 amino acids. The CDR3 region has the DNA TGTGCCAGCAGCTTAGAATTCACTGAAGCTTTCGTT. This translates into CASSLEFTEAFV.

About this clonotype: This clone may be a read error of a much larger clone one base away. The gene calls are TRBV11-2 and TRBJ2-7; the D is unclear. CDR1 is SGHAT and CDR2 is FQNNGV in the germline V gene. V lost 4 bases, J lost 2 bases, and 9 bases lay in between. This CDR3 has 13 amino acids. The CDR3 reads CASSSRNPYEQYF. Here the CDR3 DNA reads TGTGCCAGCAGCTCGAGAAATCCCTACGAGCAGTACTTC.

Comment on this clonotype: The CDR3 carries no conserved terminal phenylalanine or tryptophan, so it likely arises from a read error. No DNA is shown, since the ends of the CDR3 on it are uncertain; the CDR3 is the one TCRdb lists. The rearrangement joins TRBV6-5 to TRBJ2-1; the table's D call, TRBD1, was not checked against the DNA. Germline values: CDR1 MNHEY, CDR2 SVGAGI. Both ends counted, the CDR3 spans 14 residues. The CDR3 reads CASSYDQGGFVEFS.

This clonotype has a handful of counts. The genes are TRBV14 and TRBJ2-7; TRBD1 agrees at 9 bases. The germline CDR1 and CDR2 sequences are SGHDN and FVKESK. The V segment lost 8 bases and the J segment 3 bases; nucleotides outside the gene matches: 8. This CDR3 is built from 14 residues. Written as DNA, the CDR3 is TGTGCCAGCTCCCGACCGGGACAGGGCTACGAGCAGTACTTC. Its translation is CASSRPGQGYEQYF.

This clonotype was observed at least ten times. The genes are TRBV4-1 and TRBJ1-1; D gene ambiguous. This CDR3 comprises 12 residues. Germline V gene lookup returns CDR1 MGHRA and CDR2 YSYEKL. Trimming left V 2 bases short and J 4 bases short, with 5 bases between. CDR3 in amino acids: CASSQTSTEAFF. In nucleotides, the CDR3 is TGCGCCAGCAGCCAAACGAGCACTGAAGCTTTCTTT.

Comment on this clonotype: This may come from a read error, since a much larger clone is one base off. The chain employs TRBV18 and TRBJ2-7, with a possible D match to TRBD2 (5 bases). The germline CDR1 and CDR2 sequences are KGHSH and LQKENI. The CDR3 has 14 amino acids. The CDR3 nucleotides read TGTGTCAGCTCACCAACATGGACTGGGCTCGAGCAGTACTTC. Amino acids: CVSSPTWTGLEQYF.

In the case of this clonotype: This may arise from a read error, as a much more abundant clone is one base away. This sequence joins TRBV20-1 and TRBJ1-2, with D unresolved. Germline assignment: CDR1 DFQATT and CDR2 SNEGSKA (reference sequence). CDR3 length equals 9 residues. The chain's CDR3 is CSALYGHTF. The DNA of the CDR3 is TGCAGTGCTTTATATGGCCACACCTTC.

Ten or more counts support this clonotype. V gene TRBV6-2 or TRBV6-3 combines with J gene TRBJ2-7; D is undetermined. Trimming took 2 bases from V and 4 from J, leaving 9 bases between them. This CDR3 comprises 13 residues. The germline gives CDR1 MNHEY, CDR2 SVGEGT. CDR3 in DNA: TGTGCCAGCAGTTACGAAGTACCTTACGAGCAGTACTTC. Translating it yields CASSYEVPYEQYF.